One and the same sample provided the 30 T cell receptor beta chains below, sequenced in a study of blood T cell repertoires in COVID-19. Here immunoSEQ multiplex PCR was the method, and the copy in TCRdb shows in-frame clones only, minus some. The sample has around 200,000 clones, roughly nine tenths seen once. The specimen sequenced was peripheral blood. All receptors come from a woman aged 55-75 years with COVID-19, enrolled during active disease.

The V gene is TRBV11-2, the J gene TRBJ1-2; the D is unclear. The CDR3 runs to 14 residues. V lost 5 bases to trimming and J lost 2 bases, with 12 bases between them. Per germline, CDR1 SGHAT and CDR2 FQNNGV. The CDR3 sequence: CASSPRGENYGYTF. In DNA form, the CDR3 reads TGTGCCAGCAGCCCCCGGGGTGAAAACTATGGCTACACCTTC.

V and J are TRBV7-6 and TRBJ1-3; D is unclear. The CDR3 spans 13 residues. Germline loops: CDR1 SGHVS, CDR2 FNYEAQ. V was cut by 4 bases and J by 2 bases, with 6 bases left in between. In nucleotides, the CDR3 is TGTGCCAGCAGCTCCCAGACTGGAAACACCATATATTTT. Translated: CASSSQTGNTIYF.

The chain combines TRBV7-2 with TRBJ2-4; TRBD1 matches 7 bases. V dropped 5 bases and J dropped 1; count of bases not matched to a gene: 11. The CDR3 consists of 17 residues. Germline CDR1 and CDR2: SGHTA and FQGNSA. In DNA, the CDR3 is TGTGCCAGCAGCCAGGACAGGTTAGACCACGCCAAAAACATTCAGTACTTC. Its protein product is CASSQDRLDHAKNIQYF.

The V gene is TRBV5-8, the J gene TRBJ2-7; 9 nucleotides line up with TRBD1. V shed 3 bases and J 2 bases; nucleotides not matched to a gene: 9. CDR1 is SGHTS and CDR2 is YDEGEE in the germline V gene. CDR3 length equals 16 residues. CDR3 bases: TGTGCCAGCAGCTCTTATGCCGGGACAGGGACCTACGAGCAGTACTTC. It yields the protein CASSSYAGTGTYEQYF.

V and J are TRBV7-2 and TRBJ2-7; no clear D. Germline V gives CDR1 SGHTA, CDR2 FQGNSA. The CDR3 extends over 18 amino acids. The V end was cut by 1 base, the J end by 3 bases, with 22 bases between. DNA of the CDR3: TGTGCCAGCAGCTTAGGGCGGCCACTCCAACCCGAGTTCTACGAGCAGTACTTC. As protein: CASSLGRPLQPEFYEQYF. Filled out from reference TRBV7-2 and TRBJ2-7, the complete variable domain reads GAGVSQSPSNKVTEKGKDVELRCDPISGHTALYWYRQSLGQGLEFLIYFQGNSAPDKSGLPSDRFSAERTGGSVSTLTIQRTQQEDSAVYLCASSLGRPLQPEFYEQYFGPGTRLTVT.

The V call is TRBV5-6, the J call TRBJ1-2, with 9 bases lining up with TRBD1. This CDR3 comprises 15 residues. Germline V gene data show CDR1 as SGHDT and CDR2 as YYEEEE. V gave up 3 bases and J gave up 7 bases; unmatched junction bases: 10. In DNA, the CDR3 is TGTGCCAGCAGCTACCCGGGACAGGGCACGACTGGCTACACCTTC. Amino acid sequence: CASSYPGQGTTGYTF.

This clone has only a few counts. This chain links TRBV18 with TRBJ2-5; D possibly corresponds to TRBD2 (6 bases). Between the trimmed V and J ends, which lost 0 bases and 7 bases, there was a span of 15 bases. Per germline, CDR1 KGHSH and CDR2 LQKENI. The CDR3 consists of 15 residues. CDR3 sequence: CASSPPAEGKRTQYF. DNA for the CDR3: TGTGCCAGCTCACCACCAGCGGAGGGGAAGAGGACCCAGTACTTC. The variable domain in full, completed from reference TRBV18 and TRBJ2-5, reads NAGVMQNPRHLVRRRGQEARLRCSPMKGHSHVYWYRQLPEEGLKFMVYLQKENIIDESGMPKERFSAEFPKEGPSILRIQQVVRGDSAAYFCASSPPAEGKRTQYFGPGTRLLVL.

The chain employs TRBV30 and TRBJ2-1, with D unclear. V gave up 4 bases and J gave up 0 bases, with 10 bases separating them. The CDR3 loop spans 14 amino acids. The germline gives CDR1 GTSNPN, CDR2 SVGIG (reference sequence). CDR3 loop: CAWTAASSYNEQFF. As DNA, the CDR3 is TGTGCCTGGACCGCGGCTAGCTCCTACAATGAGCAGTTCTTC.

V usage is TRBV4-2 and J usage is TRBJ1-4; 8 bases are a match to TRBD1. V lost 1 base and J lost 0; bases outside the gene matches: 7. This CDR3 is built from 18 residues. Germline V lookup: CDR1 LGHNA, CDR2 YNFKEQ. The CDR3 DNA reads TGTGCCAGCAGCCAAGGGGGTGGACAGGGACCAACTAATGAAAAACTGTTTTTT. It codes for CASSQGGGQGPTNEKLFF.

J is TRBJ1-2 and V is TRBV11-2; D not resolved. Germline V gene sequence: CDR1 SGHAT, CDR2 FQNNGV. With 2 bases removed from V and 4 bases from J, the gap between germline ends came to 14 bases. The CDR3 consists of 15 residues. CDR3 loop: CASSLYEGGSYGYTF. CDR3 nucleotides: TGTGCCAGCAGCTTATATGAGGGAGGCAGCTATGGCTACACCTTC.

The chain links TRBV2 to TRBJ2-3, with D perhaps matching TRBD1 (6 bases). The CDR3 is made up of 15 amino acids. Trimming stripped 6 bases from V and 5 bases from J, with 18 bases between. Per germline, CDR1 SNHLY and CDR2 FYNNEI. CDR3 sequence reads: CASSQRPGEGDTQYF. The CDR3 nucleotides are TGTGCCAGCAGCCAGCGCCCAGGGGAAGGAGATACGCAGTATTTT. The full variable domain, its missing parts supplied by reference TRBV2 and TRBJ2-3, is EPEVTQTPSHQVTQMGQEVILRCVPISNHLYFYWYRQILGQKVEFLVSFYNNEISEKSEIFDDQFSVERPDGSNFTLKIRSTKLEDSAMYFCASSQRPGEGDTQYFGPGTRLTVL.

The rearrangement uses TRBV9 and TRBJ1-5; the D gene is possibly TRBD1 (5 bases). The CDR3 runs to 15 residues. Per germline, CDR1 SGDLS and CDR2 YYNGEE. Trimming cost V 5 bases and J 4 bases, with 16 bases left between them. The CDR3 loop reads CASSRTGSGNQPQHF. The CDR3, as DNA: TGTGCCAGCAGTCGAACAGGCAGTGGGAATCAGCCCCAGCATTTT.

The rearrangement uses TRBV4-2 and TRBJ2-2; TRBD2 agrees at 10 bases. Trimming at V came to 2 bases and at J to 1 base, leaving 4 bases not matched to a gene. Germline V CDR1 and CDR2: LGHNA, YNFKEQ. The CDR3 covers 17 residues. The CDR3 sequence is CASSQPGTSENTGELFF. CDR3 nucleotide sequence: TGTGCCAGCAGCCAACCTGGGACTAGCGAGAACACCGGGGAGCTGTTTTTT.

This chain joins TRBV19 and TRBJ1-4, with 7 positions matching TRBD1. CDR1 and CDR2 (germline): LNHDA, SQIVND (reference sequence). Trimming took 3 bases from V and 7 from J; bases not matched to a gene: 5. There are 14 residues in the CDR3. Here the CDR3 reads CASSMKQGSEKLFF. The CDR3 DNA reads as TGTGCCAGTAGTATGAAACAGGGGAGTGAAAAACTGTTTTTT.

This rearrangement joins TRBV27 to TRBJ2-7; TRBD1 aligns across 10 bases. Looked up from germline, CDR1 is MNHEY and CDR2 is SMNVEV (reference sequence). This CDR3 has 17 amino acids. V gave up 3 bases and J gave up 0 bases; unmatched junction bases: 8. The CDR3 region has the DNA TGTGCCAGCAGTTTCCTCCCTCGGGACAGGGGCTCCTACGAGCAGTACTTC. Its translation: CASSFLPRDRGSYEQYF.

CDR3 in amino acids: CASSSAHGLAGGSTQYF. The CDR3 DNA is TGTGCCAGCAGTTCCGCGCACGGACTAGCGGGAGGAAGCACGCAGTATTTT. V is TRBV27 and J is TRBJ2-3; 14 bases match TRBD2. CDR1 is MNHEY, CDR2 SMNVEV, per germline (reference sequence). After removal of 4 bases from V and 9 bases from J, the junction contained 12 bases not matched to a gene. This CDR3 has 17 amino acids.

V is TRBV18 and J is TRBJ2-2; 9 nucleotides agree with TRBD1. The CDR3 contains 14 residues. The germline V gene encodes CDR1 KGHSH and CDR2 LQKENI. V lost 4 bases, J lost 4 bases, and 1 base stayed unmatched. CDR3 in amino acids: CASSRDRATGELFF. For the CDR3, the DNA is TGTGCCAGCTCACGGGACAGGGCCACCGGGGAGCTGTTTTTT.

V and J are TRBV6-5 and TRBJ2-3; TRBD2 matches 9 bases. The germline V gene encodes CDR1 MNHEY and CDR2 SVGAGI. The ends lost 2 bases at V and 6 bases at J; junction bases unmatched: 6. The CDR3 loop spans 15 amino acids. The CDR3 loop reads CASSYNAGGADTQYF. The CDR3 DNA reads as TGTGCCAGCAGTTACAATGCGGGGGGGGCCGATACGCAGTATTTT.

The chain uses TRBV5-4 and TRBJ2-5; D is ambiguous. Trimming removed 1 base at V and 5 bases at J, with 15 bases between. The CDR3 has 15 residues. The germline gives CDR1 SGHNT, CDR2 YYREEE (reference sequence). The CDR3 sequence is CASSLRDASLETQYF. The CDR3 nucleotides read TGTGCCAGCAGCTTGAGAGACGCTAGTCTGGAGACCCAGTACTTC.

The V and J genes are TRBV6-5 and TRBJ2-7, with 11 positions matching TRBD2. This CDR3 comprises 15 residues. The V segment lost 6 bases and the J segment 3 bases; nucleotides outside the gene matches: 7. In germline, CDR1 is MNHEY, CDR2 SVGAGI. The CDR3 loop is CASSPPGLAVYEQYF. Written as DNA, the CDR3 is TGTGCCAGCAGCCCCCCGGGACTAGCGGTCTACGAGCAGTACTTC.

The V call is TRBV19, the J call TRBJ1-2; the match to TRBD1 covers 8 bases. Germline V gene sequence: CDR1 LNHDA, CDR2 SQIVND (reference sequence). The CDR3 runs to 13 residues. V lost 3 bases to trimming and J lost 4 bases; unmatched junction nucleotides: 1. The CDR3 is CASSITGGYGYTF. The CDR3 bases are TGTGCCAGTAGTATTACAGGGGGCTATGGCTACACCTTC. The variable domain in full, completed from reference TRBV19 and TRBJ1-2, reads DGGITQSPKYLFRKEGQNVTLSCEQNLNHDAMYWYRQDPGQGLRLIYYSQIVNDFQKGDIAEGYSVSREKKESFPLTVTSAQKNPTAFYLCASSITGGYGYTFGSGTRLTVV.

The chain is built from TRBV7-8 and TRBJ2-1; TRBD2 matches 7 bases. This CDR3 contains 15 residues. The V gene end was trimmed by 3 bases and the J gene end by 8 bases; junction bases not matched to a gene: 10. The germline gives CDR1 SGHVS, CDR2 FQNEAQ. CDR3 in amino acids: CASSLYPAAGDEQFF. CDR3 DNA sequence: TGTGCCAGCAGCTTGTACCCGGCGGCGGGAGATGAGCAGTTCTTC.

This clone was detected once. V usage is TRBV6-5 and J usage is TRBJ2-7; possible D gene TRBD1, 7 bases. Trimming shortened V by 7 bases and J by 6 bases, and 16 bases separated the two germline ends. The CDR3 covers 13 residues. Germline loops: CDR1 MNHEY, CDR2 SVGAGI. The DNA of the CDR3 is TGTGCCAGCAACCGACAGGGACTGGGCGAGCAGTACTTC. Protein product: CASNRQGLGEQYF.

This rearrangement joins TRBV15 to TRBJ2-7; TRBD1 might be the D (5 bases). CDR1 is LNHNV and CDR2 is YYDKDF in the germline V gene (reference sequence). V was trimmed by 0 bases and J by 3 bases, leaving 6 bases between them. This CDR3 is built from 13 residues. For the CDR3, the DNA is TGTGCCACCAGCAGAGACAGGGTCTACGAGCAGTACTTC. Amino acid sequence: CATSRDRVYEQYF.

The chain recombines TRBV24-1 with TRBJ1-5; D is unclear. The CDR3 contains 15 residues. Trimming cost V 4 bases and J 4 bases, with 13 bases left between them. The V gene's germline CDR1 is KGHDR and CDR2 SFDVKD. CDR3 in DNA: TGTGCCACCAGTGACCCCTCCTCTCGGAATCAGCCCCAGCATTTT. This translates into CATSDPSSRNQPQHF.

The genes are TRBV20-1 and TRBJ1-1; D is unclear. Per the germline V gene, CDR1 is DFQATT and CDR2 is SNEGSKA (reference sequence). The CDR3 length is 10 residues. The CDR3 here is CGSPRIEAFF. The DNA of the CDR3 is TGCGGCAGCCCGCGGATTGAAGCTTTCTTT.

This chain joins TRBV4-3 and TRBJ2-7; D gene uncertain. Germline-derived CDR1 and CDR2 are LGHNA and YSLEER. The V end lost 1 base, the J end lost 2 bases, and 12 bases lay between the germline ends. This CDR3 has 15 residues. Here the CDR3 reads CASSQAAGQAYEQYF. The CDR3 DNA is TGCGCCAGCAGCCAAGCGGCAGGCCAGGCCTACGAGCAGTACTTC.

V and J are TRBV27 and TRBJ1-1; TRBD1 matches 8 bases. Looked up from germline, CDR1 is MNHEY and CDR2 is SMNVEV (reference sequence). Trimming removed 5 bases from V and 5 bases from J; junction bases left unmatched: 4. CDR3 length: 13 amino acids. Written as DNA, the CDR3 is TGTGCCAGCAGTGGCACAGGGGGGACTGAAGCTTTCTTT. Its translation: CASSGTGGTEAFF.

The rearrangement joins TRBV14 to TRBJ2-7; 9 bases line up with TRBD2. The CDR3 has 15 residues. V dropped 3 bases and J dropped 4; count of bases not matched to a gene: 7. The germline V gene encodes CDR1 SGHDN and CDR2 FVKESK. This CDR3 is CASSHPGTSNYEQYF. The CDR3, as DNA: TGTGCCAGCAGCCATCCCGGGACTAGCAATTACGAGCAGTACTTC. Based on the CDR3 plus reference TRBV14 and TRBJ2-7, the full variable domain is EAGVTQFPSHSVIEKGQTVTLRCDPISGHDNLYWYRRVMGKEIKFLLHFVKESKQDESGMPNNRFLAERTGGTYSTLKVQPAELEDSGVYFCASSHPGTSNYEQYFGPGTRLTVT.

The chain carries TRBV28 and TRBJ1-2, with 7 nucleotides matching TRBD1. The V and J ends lost 2 bases and 7 bases, in that order; junction bases with no gene match: 13. Germline lookup yields CDR1 MDHEN and CDR2 SYDVKM. CDR3 length equals 16 residues. CDR3 nucleotide sequence: TGTGCCAGCAGTTTACGAGGACAGGTCCCCCTCGGTGGCTACACCTTC. Protein sequence: CASSLRGQVPLGGYTF.